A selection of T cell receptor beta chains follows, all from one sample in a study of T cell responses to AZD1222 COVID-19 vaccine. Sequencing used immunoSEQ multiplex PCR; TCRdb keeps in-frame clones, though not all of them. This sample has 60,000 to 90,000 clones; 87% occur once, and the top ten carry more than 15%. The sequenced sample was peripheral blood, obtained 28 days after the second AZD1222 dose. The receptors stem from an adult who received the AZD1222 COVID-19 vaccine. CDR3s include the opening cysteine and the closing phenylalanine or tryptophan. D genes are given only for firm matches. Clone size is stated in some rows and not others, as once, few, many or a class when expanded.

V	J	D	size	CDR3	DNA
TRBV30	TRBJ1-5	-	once	CAWSETQGAQPQHF	TGTGCCTGGAGCGAAACCCAGGGTGCCCAGCCCCAGCATTTT
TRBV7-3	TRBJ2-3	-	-	CASSDSGDTQYF	TGTGCCAGCAGCGATTCGGGAGATACGCAGTATTTT
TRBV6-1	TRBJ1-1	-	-	CASSEASFNTEAFF	TGTGCCAGCAGTGAAGCAAGCTTTAACACTGAAGCTTTCTTT
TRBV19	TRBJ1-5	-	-	CASSPLWGVISNQPQHF	TGTGCCAGTAGTCCCCTCTGGGGTGTTATTAGCAATCAGCCCCAGCATTTT
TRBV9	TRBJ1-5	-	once	CASSVGGEQPQHF	TGTGCCAGCAGCGTTGGGGGGGAACAGCCCCAGCATTTT
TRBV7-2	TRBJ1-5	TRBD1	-	CASSLGQAITGKPQHF	TGTGCCAGCAGCCTGGGACAGGCCATCACGGGAAAGCCCCAGCATTTT
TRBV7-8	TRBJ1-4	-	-	CASSLGRGEKLFF	TGTGCCAGCAGCTTAGGTCGAGGCGAAAAACTGTTTTTT
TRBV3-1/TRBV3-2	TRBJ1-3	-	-	CASSQDYGARNTIYF	TGTGCCAGCAGCCAAGATTATGGGGCCCGAAACACCATATATTTT
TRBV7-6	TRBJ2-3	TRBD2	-	CASSISGGYTDTQYF	TGTGCCAGCAGCATTAGCGGGGGGTACACAGATACGCAGTATTTT
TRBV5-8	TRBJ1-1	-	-	CASSFVGVLNTEAFF	TGTGCCAGCAGCTTTGTTGGAGTTTTGAACACTGAAGCTTTCTTT
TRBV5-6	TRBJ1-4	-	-	CASSSYPYTVHWTNEKLFF	TGTGCCAGCAGCTCCTACCCATATACCGTCCATTGGACTAATGAAAAACTGTTTTTT
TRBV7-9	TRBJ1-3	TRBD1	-	CASSIGQGLSLVSGNTIYF	TGTGCCAGCAGCATAGGACAGGGGCTATCGTTAGTCTCTGGAAACACCATATATTTT
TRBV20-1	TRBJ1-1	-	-	CSASWQNTEAFF	TGCAGTGCTAGTTGGCAGAACACTGAAGCTTTCTTT
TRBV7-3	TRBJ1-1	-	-	CASSFIGYAGPGMNTEAFF	TGTGCCAGCAGCTTTATCGGATATGCGGGGCCGGGGATGAACACTGAAGCTTTCTTT
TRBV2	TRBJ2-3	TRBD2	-	CASSSSGGTDTQYF	TGTGCCAGCAGTTCAAGCGGGGGCACAGATACGCAGTATTTT
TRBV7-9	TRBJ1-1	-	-	CASSFPPPTEAFF	TGTGCCAGCAGCTTTCCCCCCCCCACTGAAGCTTTCTTT
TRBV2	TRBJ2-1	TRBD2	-	CASSVKRGGNNEQFF	TGTGCCAGCAGTGTGAAGCGGGGGGGCAACAATGAGCAGTTCTTC
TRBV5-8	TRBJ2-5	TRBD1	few	CASSLWTGFGETQYF	TGTGCCAGCAGCTTGTGGACAGGGTTCGGAGAGACCCAGTACTTC
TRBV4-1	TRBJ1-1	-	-	CASSQRMWGTEAFF	TGCGCCAGCAGCCAGAGGATGTGGGGCACTGAAGCTTTCTTT
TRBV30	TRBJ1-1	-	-	CAWSVLAWSGSGTNTEAFF	TGTGCCTGGAGTGTACTGGCTTGGTCAGGGTCGGGGACGAACACTGAAGCTTTCTTT
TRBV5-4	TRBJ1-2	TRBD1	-	CASSRPGQGFNYGYTF	TGTGCCAGCAGCCGGCCGGGACAGGGTTTTAACTATGGCTACACCTTC
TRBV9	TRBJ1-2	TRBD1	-	CASSARRPGQGSVGYTF	TGTGCCAGCAGCGCTCGTAGGCCTGGACAGGGGAGTGTAGGCTACACCTTC
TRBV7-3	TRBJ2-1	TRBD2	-	CASSRTSGGEYEQFF	TGTGCCAGCAGCCGGACTAGCGGGGGGGAATATGAGCAGTTCTTC
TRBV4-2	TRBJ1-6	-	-	CASSRSELNNSPLHF	TGTGCCAGCAGCCGCTCAGAGCTAAACAATTCACCCCTCCACTTT
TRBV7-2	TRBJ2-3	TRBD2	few	CASSRGGADTQYF	TGTGCCAGCAGCCGGGGGGGGGCTGATACGCAGTATTTT
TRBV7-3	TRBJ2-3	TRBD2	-	CASSAKGTSGGATDTQYF	TGTGCCAGCAGCGCTAAAGGGACTAGCGGGGGGGCGACAGATACGCAGTATTTT
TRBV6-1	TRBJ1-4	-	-	CASSEVWGNEKLFF	TGTGCCAGCAGTGAAGTATGGGGTAATGAAAAACTGTTTTTT
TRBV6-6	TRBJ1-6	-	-	CASSYSGGHNSPLHF	TGTGCCAGCAGTTACTCGGGGGGGCATAATTCACCCCTCCACTTT
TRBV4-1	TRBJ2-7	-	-	CASSQAGEDSYEQYF	TGCGCCAGCAGCCAAGCAGGGGAAGACTCCTACGAGCAGTACTTC
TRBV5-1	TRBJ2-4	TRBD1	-	CASSSTGVADIQYF	TGCGCCAGCAGCTCTACAGGGGTTGCGGACATTCAGTACTTC
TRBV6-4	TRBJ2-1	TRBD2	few	CASSEEGGGAGNEQFF	TGTGCCAGCAGTGAGGAAGGCGGGGGGGCAGGAAATGAGCAGTTCTTC
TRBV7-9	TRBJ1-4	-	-	CASSLASPGVGNEKLFF	TGTGCCAGCAGCTTAGCGTCTCCGGGGGTCGGTAATGAAAAACTGTTTTTT
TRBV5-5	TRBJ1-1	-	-	CASSFEYSAEAFF	TGTGCCAGCAGCTTCGAGTACTCGGCTGAAGCTTTCTTT
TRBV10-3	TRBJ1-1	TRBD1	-	CAITGQMNTEAFF	TGTGCCATCACGGGACAGATGAACACTGAAGCTTTCTTT
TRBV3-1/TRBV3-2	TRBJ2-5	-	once	CASSQVAGETQYF	TGTGCCAGCAGCCAAGTAGCCGGAGAGACCCAGTACTTC
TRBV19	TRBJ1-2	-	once	CASITSVVATRGYTF	TGTGCCAGTATCACCTCGGTGGTCGCTACGCGTGGCTACACCTTC
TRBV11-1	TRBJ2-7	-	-	CASSSNPSDYEQYF	TGTGCCAGCAGCTCAAACCCTAGTGACTACGAGCAGTACTTC
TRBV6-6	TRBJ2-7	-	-	CASSSGAYEQYF	TGTGCCAGCAGTTCAGGGGCCTACGAGCAGTACTTC
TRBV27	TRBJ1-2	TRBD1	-	CASSFAGGGVYGYTF	TGTGCCAGCAGTTTCGCAGGGGGAGGCGTTTATGGCTACACCTTC
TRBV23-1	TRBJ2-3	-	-	CASSPRGRFTDTDTQYF	TGCGCCAGCAGCCCTAGGGGCAGGTTCACGGACACAGATACGCAGTATTTT
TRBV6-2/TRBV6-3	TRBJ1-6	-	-	CASSSLRGSAYNSPLHF	TGTGCCAGCAGTTCCCTTCGAGGCAGCGCCTATAATTCACCCCTCCACTTT
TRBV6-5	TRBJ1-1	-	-	CASTLSAGITEAFF	TGTGCCAGCACCTTGTCGGCAGGTATCACTGAAGCTTTCTTT
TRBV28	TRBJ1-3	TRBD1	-	CASSPRTGSGNTIYF	TGTGCCAGCAGTCCCCGGACAGGCTCTGGAAACACCATATATTTT
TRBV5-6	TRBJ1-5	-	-	CASSYGGSNQPQHF	TGTGCCAGCAGCTACGGGGGTAGCAATCAGCCCCAGCATTTT
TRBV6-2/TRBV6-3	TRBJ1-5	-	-	CASSKGGGVSNQPQHF	TGTGCCAGCAGTAAGGGGGGGGGTGTTAGCAATCAGCCCCAGCATTTT
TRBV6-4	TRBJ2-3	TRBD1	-	CASSHLEQGNTQYF	TGTGCCAGCAGCCATCTCGAACAGGGGAATACGCAGTATTTT
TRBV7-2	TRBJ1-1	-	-	CASSATGRGNTEAFF	TGTGCCAGCAGCGCTACAGGTAGGGGGAACACTGAAGCTTTCTTT
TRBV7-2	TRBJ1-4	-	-	CASSLYREKLFF	TGTGCCAGCAGCCTCTATCGTGAAAAACTGTTTTTT
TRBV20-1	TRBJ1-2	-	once	CSASVPLTAYGYTF	TGCAGTGCTAGTGTCCCCCTGACAGCCTATGGCTACACCTTC
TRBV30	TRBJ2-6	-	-	CAWKVGAGANVLTF	TGTGCCTGGAAGGTGGGGGCTGGGGCCAACGTCCTGACTTTC
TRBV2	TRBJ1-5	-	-	CASSEPGSPNQPQHF	TGTGCCAGCAGTGAACCGGGTTCCCCCAATCAGCCCCAGCATTTT